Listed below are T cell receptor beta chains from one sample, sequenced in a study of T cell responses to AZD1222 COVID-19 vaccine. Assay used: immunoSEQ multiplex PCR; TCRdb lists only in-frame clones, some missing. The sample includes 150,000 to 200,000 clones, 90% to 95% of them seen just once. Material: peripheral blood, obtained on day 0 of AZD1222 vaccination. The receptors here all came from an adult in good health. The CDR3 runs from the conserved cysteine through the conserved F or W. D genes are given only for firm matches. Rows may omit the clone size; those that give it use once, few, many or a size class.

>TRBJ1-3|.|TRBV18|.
CASSQDTTSGNTIYF
TGTGCCAGCTCACAAGACACAACTTCTGGAAACACCATATATTTT
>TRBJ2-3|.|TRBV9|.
CASSPSGFQDTQYF
TGTGCCAGCAGCCCCAGCGGGTTCCAAGATACGCAGTATTTT
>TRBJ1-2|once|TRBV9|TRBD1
CASSVSRQGQSGYGYTF
TGTGCCAGCAGCGTCAGTCGACAGGGACAGTCGGGTTATGGCTACACCTTC
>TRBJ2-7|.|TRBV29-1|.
CSVEDLGGREQYF
TGCAGCGTTGAAGATCTTGGGGGCCGGGAGCAGTACTTC
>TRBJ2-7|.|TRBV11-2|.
CASSLVPATYEQYF
TGTGCCAGCAGCTTAGTCCCAGCAACCTACGAGCAGTACTTC
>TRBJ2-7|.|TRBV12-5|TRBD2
CASGLVYPGASGRAYEQYF
TGTGCTAGTGGTTTGGTATATCCAGGGGCTAGCGGGAGGGCCTACGAGCAGTACTTC
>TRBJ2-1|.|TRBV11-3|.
CASSLITGSEQFF
TGTGCCAGCAGCTTAATCACAGGGTCCGAGCAGTTCTTC
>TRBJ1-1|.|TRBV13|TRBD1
CASSAYRGHIVDTEAFF
TGTGCCAGCAGCGCTTACAGGGGGCATATCGTGGACACTGAAGCTTTCTTT
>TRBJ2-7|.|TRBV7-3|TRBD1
CASSSGQGASYEQYF
TGTGCCAGCAGCTCAGGACAGGGGGCCTCCTACGAGCAGTACTTC
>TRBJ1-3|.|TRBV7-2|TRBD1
CASSAGTGGTGNTIYF
TGTGCCAGCAGCGCCGGGACAGGGGGCACTGGAAACACCATATATTTT
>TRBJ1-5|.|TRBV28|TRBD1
CASSLGGQGNQPQHF
TGTGCCAGCAGTTTAGGGGGACAGGGCAATCAGCCCCAGCATTTT
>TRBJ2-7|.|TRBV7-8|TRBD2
CASRLAGAYEQYF
TGTGCCAGCAGATTAGCGGGGGCCTACGAGCAGTACTTC
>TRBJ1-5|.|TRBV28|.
CASSGSNQPQHF
TGTGCCAGTTCGGGGAGCAATCAGCCCCAGCATTTT
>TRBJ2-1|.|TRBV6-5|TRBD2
CASSYETSGGANEQFF
TGTGCCAGCAGTTACGAGACTAGCGGGGGGGCCAATGAGCAGTTCTTC
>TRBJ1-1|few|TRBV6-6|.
CATSMNTEAFF
TGTGCCACCTCGATGAACACTGAAGCTTTCTTT
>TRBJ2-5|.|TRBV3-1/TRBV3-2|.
CASSQERTPEETQYF
TGTGCCAGCAGCCAAGAGCGGACGCCAGAAGAGACCCAGTACTTC
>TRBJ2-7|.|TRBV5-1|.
CASSLEPAGYEQYF
TGCGCCAGCAGCTTGGAACCGGCGGGCTACGAGCAGTACTTC
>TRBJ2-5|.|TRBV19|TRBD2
CASSVLAGGQETQYF
TGTGCCAGTAGTGTTTTAGCGGGAGGTCAGGAGACCCAGTACTTC
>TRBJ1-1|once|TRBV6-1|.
CASSEVPTRTEAFF
TGTGCCAGCAGTGAAGTACCCACTCGCACTGAAGCTTTCTTT
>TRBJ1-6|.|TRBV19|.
CASSMAVRSPLHF
TGTGCCAGTAGTATGGCGGTGAGGTCACCCCTCCACTTT
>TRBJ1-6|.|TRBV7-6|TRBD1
CASSFNSDRGSSPLHF
TGTGCCAGCAGCTTCAACTCGGACAGGGGGAGCTCACCCCTCCACTTT
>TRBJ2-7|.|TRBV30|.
CAWSKPRQNTYEQYF
TGTGCCTGGAGTAAACCTCGACAGAACACCTACGAGCAGTACTTC
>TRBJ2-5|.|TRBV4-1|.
CASSLTGQPRETQYF
TGCGCCAGCAGCCTCACGGGACAACCTCGAGAGACCCAGTACTTC
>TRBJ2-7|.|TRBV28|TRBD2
CASSGTAAGTSHYEQYF
TGTGCCAGCAGCGGTACAGCGGCCGGGACTAGCCACTACGAGCAGTACTTC
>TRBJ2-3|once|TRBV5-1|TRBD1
CASSLQGRSTDTQYF
TGCGCCAGCAGCCTACAGGGGCGTAGCACAGATACGCAGTATTTT
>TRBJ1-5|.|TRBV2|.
CASSEIYQPQHF
TGTGCCAGCAGTGAGATATATCAGCCCCAGCATTTT
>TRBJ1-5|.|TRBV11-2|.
CASTLAGSFSNQPQHF
TGTGCCAGCACCCTAGCCGGTTCCTTTAGCAATCAGCCCCAGCATTTT
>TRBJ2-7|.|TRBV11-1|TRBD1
CASIPFGTVGLHEQYF
TGTGCCAGCATTCCTTTCGGGACAGTCGGCCTCCACGAGCAGTACTTC
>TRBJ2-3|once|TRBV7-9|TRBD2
CASSSVLAGGTDTQYF
TGTGCCAGCAGCTCAGTACTAGCGGGGGGCACAGATACGCAGTATTTT
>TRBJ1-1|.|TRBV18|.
CASSPPSLGNTEAFF
TGTGCCAGCTCACCACCGAGTCTAGGGAACACTGAAGCTTTCTTT
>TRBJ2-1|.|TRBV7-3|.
CASTPTLGFYNEQFF
TGTGCCAGCACCCCAACGCTCGGTTTTTACAATGAGCAGTTCTTC
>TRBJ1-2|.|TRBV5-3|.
CARREWSNYGYTF
TGTGCCAGAAGGGAGTGGTCAAACTATGGCTACACCTTC
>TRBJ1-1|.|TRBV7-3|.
CASSLTKNTEAFF
TGTGCCAGCAGCTTAACGAAGAACACTGAAGCTTTCTTT
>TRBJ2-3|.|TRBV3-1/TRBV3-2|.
CASSQDGVSTDTQYF
TGTGCCAGCAGCCAAGATGGCGTGAGCACAGATACGCAGTATTTT
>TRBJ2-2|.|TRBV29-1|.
CSVDRSNTGELFF
TGCAGCGTTGACCGGTCGAACACCGGGGAGCTGTTTTTT
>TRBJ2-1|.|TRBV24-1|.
CATSDARRPQQFF
TGTGCCACCAGCGACGCCCGTCGCCCTCAGCAGTTCTTC
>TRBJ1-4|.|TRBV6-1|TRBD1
CASSARQGLEGEKLFF
TGTGCCAGCAGTGCTCGACAGGGTTTGGAGGGTGAAAAACTGTTTTTT
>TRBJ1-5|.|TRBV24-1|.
CATSDLASNQPQHF
TGTGCCACCAGTGATTTAGCAAGCAATCAGCCCCAGCATTTT
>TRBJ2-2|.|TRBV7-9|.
CASSLRRGGTGELFF
TGTGCCAGCAGCTTACGAAGGGGTGGCACCGGGGAGCTGTTTTTT
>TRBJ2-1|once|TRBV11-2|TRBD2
CASSSLSGMRYNEQFF
TGTGCCAGCAGCTCCCTTAGCGGGATGAGATACAATGAGCAGTTCTTC
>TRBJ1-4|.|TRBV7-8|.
CASSPEVAEKLFF
TGTGCCAGCAGCCCCGAGGTGGCGGAAAAACTGTTTTTT
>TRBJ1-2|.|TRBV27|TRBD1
CASSARDRENGYTF
TGTGCCAGCAGTGCCCGGGACAGGGAAAATGGCTACACCTTC
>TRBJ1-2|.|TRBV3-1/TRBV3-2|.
CASSQLRGNRGGGYTF
TGTGCCAGCAGCCAATTGAGGGGAAACCGAGGGGGTGGCTACACCTTC
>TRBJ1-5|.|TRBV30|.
CAWSPAGIRNQPQHF
TGTGCCTGGAGTCCCGCAGGGATCCGCAATCAGCCCCAGCATTTT
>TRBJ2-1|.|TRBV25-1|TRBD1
CASSRTGGAYNEQFF
TGTGCCAGCAGTCGGACAGGGGGCGCCTACAATGAGCAGTTCTTC
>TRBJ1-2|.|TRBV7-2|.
CASSQRTENYGYTF
TGTGCCAGCAGCCAACGGACAGAAAACTATGGCTACACCTTC
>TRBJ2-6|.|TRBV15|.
CATSARQGLISGANVLTF
TGTGCCACCAGCGCCCGACAGGGACTTATCTCTGGGGCCAACGTCCTGACTTTC
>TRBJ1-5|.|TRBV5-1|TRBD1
CASSPTGQSDQPQHF
TGCGCCAGCAGCCCCACGGGACAGTCAGATCAGCCCCAGCATTTT
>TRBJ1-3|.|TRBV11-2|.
CASSLPGYSGNTIYF
TGTGCCAGCAGCTTACCGGGATACTCTGGAAACACCATATATTTT
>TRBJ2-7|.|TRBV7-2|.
CASSLGVYSPYEQYF
TGTGCCAGCAGCTTAGGGGTCTACAGTCCCTACGAGCAGTACTTC
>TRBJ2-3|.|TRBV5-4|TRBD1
CASSLPGGQDTDTQYF
TGTGCCAGCAGCTTGCCTGGTGGACAGGACACAGATACGCAGTATTTT
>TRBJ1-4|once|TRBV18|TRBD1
CASSPGTGGVGEKLFF
TGTGCCAGCTCACCAGGGACAGGAGGGGTCGGTGAAAAACTGTTTTTT
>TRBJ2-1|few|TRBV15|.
CATSRDNTGYNEQFF
TGTGCCACCAGCAGAGATAATACGGGGTACAATGAGCAGTTCTTC